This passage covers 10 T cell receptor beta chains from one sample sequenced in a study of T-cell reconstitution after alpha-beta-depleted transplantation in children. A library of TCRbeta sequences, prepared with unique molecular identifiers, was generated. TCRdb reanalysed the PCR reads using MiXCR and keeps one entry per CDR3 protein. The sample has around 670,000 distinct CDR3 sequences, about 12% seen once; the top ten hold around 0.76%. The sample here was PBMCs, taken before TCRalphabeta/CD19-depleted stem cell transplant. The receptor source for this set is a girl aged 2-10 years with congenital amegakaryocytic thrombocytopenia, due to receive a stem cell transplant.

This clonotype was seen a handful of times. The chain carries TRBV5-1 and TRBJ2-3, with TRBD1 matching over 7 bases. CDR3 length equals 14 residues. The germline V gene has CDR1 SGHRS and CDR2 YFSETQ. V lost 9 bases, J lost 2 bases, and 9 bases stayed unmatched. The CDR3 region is CATGGGQATDTQYF. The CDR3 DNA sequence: TGCGCCACTGGGGGCGGACAGGCCACAGATACGCAGTATTTT.

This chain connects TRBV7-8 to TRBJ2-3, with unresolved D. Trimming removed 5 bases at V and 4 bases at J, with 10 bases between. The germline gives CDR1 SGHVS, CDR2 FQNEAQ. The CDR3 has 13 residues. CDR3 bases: TGTGCCAGCAGCCAGAATTCCCCAGATACGCAGTATTTT. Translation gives CASSQNSPDTQYF. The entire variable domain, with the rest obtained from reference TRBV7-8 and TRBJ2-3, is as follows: GAGVSQSPRYKVAKRGQDVALRCDPISGHVSLFWYQQALGQGPEFLTYFQNEAQLDKSGLPSDRFFAERPEGSVSTLKIQRTQQEDSAVYLCASSQNSPDTQYFGPGTRLTVL.

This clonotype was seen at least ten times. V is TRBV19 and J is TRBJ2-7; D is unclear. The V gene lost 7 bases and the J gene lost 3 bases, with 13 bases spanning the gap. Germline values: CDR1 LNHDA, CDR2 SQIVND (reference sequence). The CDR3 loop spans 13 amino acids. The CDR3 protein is CASNEGPFYEQYF. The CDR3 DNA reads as TGTGCCAGTAATGAAGGTCCCTTCTACGAGCAGTACTTC.

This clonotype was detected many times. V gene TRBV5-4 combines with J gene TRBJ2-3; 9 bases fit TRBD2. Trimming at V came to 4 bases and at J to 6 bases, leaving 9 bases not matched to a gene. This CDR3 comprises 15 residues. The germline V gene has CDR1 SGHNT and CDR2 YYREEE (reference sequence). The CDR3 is CASSPGTSSRDTQYF. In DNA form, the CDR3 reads TGTGCCAGCAGCCCCGGGACTAGCTCCCGGGATACGCAGTATTTT.

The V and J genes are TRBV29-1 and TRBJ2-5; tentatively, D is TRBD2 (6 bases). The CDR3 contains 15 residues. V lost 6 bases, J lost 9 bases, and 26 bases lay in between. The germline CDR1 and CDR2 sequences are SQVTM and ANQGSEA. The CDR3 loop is CSVRSPPGRRVSQYF. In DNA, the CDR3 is TGCAGCGTCAGGTCCCCTCCCGGGAGAAGGGTGTCCCAGTACTTC.

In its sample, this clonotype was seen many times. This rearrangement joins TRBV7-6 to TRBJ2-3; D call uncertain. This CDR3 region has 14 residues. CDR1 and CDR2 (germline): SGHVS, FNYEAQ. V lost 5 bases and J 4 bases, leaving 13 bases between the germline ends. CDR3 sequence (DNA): TGTGCCAGCAGCCCTATGCGCATCCCAGATACGCAGTATTTT. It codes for CASSPMRIPDTQYF.

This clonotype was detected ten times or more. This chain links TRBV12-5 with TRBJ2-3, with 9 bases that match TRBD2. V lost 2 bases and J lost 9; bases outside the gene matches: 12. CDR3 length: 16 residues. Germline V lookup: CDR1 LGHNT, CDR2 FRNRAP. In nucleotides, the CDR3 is TGTGCTAGTGGTTTGTATATAGCGGGAGTTTGGCAAACGCAGTATTTT. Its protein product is CASGLYIAGVWQTQYF.

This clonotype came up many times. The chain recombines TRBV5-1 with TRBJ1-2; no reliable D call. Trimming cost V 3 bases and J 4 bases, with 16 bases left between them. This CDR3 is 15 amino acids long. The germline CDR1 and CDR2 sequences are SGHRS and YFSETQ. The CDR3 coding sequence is TGCGCCAGCAGCTCCGGAAGCGCAGGCTTCTATGGCTACACCTTC. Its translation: CASSSGSAGFYGYTF.

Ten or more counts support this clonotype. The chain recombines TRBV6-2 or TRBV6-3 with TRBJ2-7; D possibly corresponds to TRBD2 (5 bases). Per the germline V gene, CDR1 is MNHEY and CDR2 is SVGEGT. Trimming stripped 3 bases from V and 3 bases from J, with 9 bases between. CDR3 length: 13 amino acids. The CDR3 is CASSYSESYEQYF. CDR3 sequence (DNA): TGTGCCAGCAGTTATAGCGAGAGCTACGAGCAGTACTTC.

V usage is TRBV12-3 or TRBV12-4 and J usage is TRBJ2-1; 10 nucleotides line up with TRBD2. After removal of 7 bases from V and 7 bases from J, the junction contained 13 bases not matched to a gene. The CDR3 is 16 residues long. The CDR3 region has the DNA TGTGCCAGCAACCCCCCGGGACTAGCGTCTACTAATGAGCAGTTCTTC. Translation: CASNPPGLASTNEQFF.